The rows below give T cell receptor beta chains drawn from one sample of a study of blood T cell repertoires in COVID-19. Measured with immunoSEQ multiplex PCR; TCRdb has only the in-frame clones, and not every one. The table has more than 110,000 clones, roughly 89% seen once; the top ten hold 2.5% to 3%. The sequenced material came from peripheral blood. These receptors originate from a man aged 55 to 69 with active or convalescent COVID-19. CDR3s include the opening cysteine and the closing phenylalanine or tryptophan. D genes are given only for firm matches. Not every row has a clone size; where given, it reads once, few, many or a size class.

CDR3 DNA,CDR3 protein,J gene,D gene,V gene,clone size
TGTGCCAGCAGCTCCCCCCGGAGCGGGGGGACAGATACGCAGTATTTT,CASSSPRSGGTDTQYF,TRBJ2-3,TRBD2,TRBV7-9,.
TGTGCCACAGGGCGGGAGGACACCTACGAGCAGTACTTC,CATGREDTYEQYF,TRBJ2-7,TRBD2,TRBV19,.
TGTGCCAGCAGCTTATACAGGGGGCTAACTGAAGCTTTCTTT,CASSLYRGLTEAFF,TRBJ1-1,TRBD1,TRBV7-2,.
TGTGCCAGCAGCTTAGGAGCGGGAGGGCATGGAGATACGCAGTATTTT,CASSLGAGGHGDTQYF,TRBJ2-3,TRBD2,TRBV7-2,.
TGTGCCAGCAGTCAAGCGGGGGCCTCCTACAATGAGCAGTTCTTC,CASSQAGASYNEQFF,TRBJ2-1,TRBD2,TRBV28,.
TGTGCCAGCAGTTTCTACAGTCAGGCGAACACCGGGGAGCTGTTTTTT,CASSFYSQANTGELFF,TRBJ2-2,.,TRBV28,.
TGTGCCAGCAGTTCGACGTCAGCGGCGGGAGGGGGGAATGAGCAGTTCTTC,CASSSTSAAGGGNEQFF,TRBJ2-1,TRBD2,TRBV28,.
TGCGCCAGCAGCCAAGATTGGCAGACTCGGTTAAGCTCCTATAATTCACCCCTCCACTTT,CASSQDWQTRLSSYNSPLHF,TRBJ1-6,.,TRBV4-3,.
TGTGCCAGCAGTGAAATGGCGACGGGGACCCAGTACTTC,CASSEMATGTQYF,TRBJ2-5,.,TRBV6-1,.
TGCGCCAGCAGCCAAGAACCCCTTTGGGCTAGCGGCCAAGAGACCCAGTACTTC,CASSQEPLWASGQETQYF,TRBJ2-5,TRBD2,TRBV4-3,once
TGTGCCAGCTCACCGGGTCTAGCGGGGGCTGAGACCCAGTACTTC,CASSPGLAGAETQYF,TRBJ2-5,TRBD2,TRBV18,.
TGTGCCAGCAGCCCCGACAGGGCCACTGAAGCTTTCTTT,CASSPDRATEAFF,TRBJ1-1,TRBD1,TRBV7-8,.
TGTGCCAGCAGTTACTCTACACAATTGAACACTGAAGCTTTCTTT,CASSYSTQLNTEAFF,TRBJ1-1,.,TRBV6-5,.
TGTGCCTGGAACGAAGGGGGCAATCAGCCCCAGCATTTT,CAWNEGGNQPQHF,TRBJ1-5,.,TRBV30,.
TGTGCCAGCAGTGAAGGGGGGACAGGCGATCTCTATGGCTACACCTTC,CASSEGGTGDLYGYTF,TRBJ1-2,TRBD1,TRBV6-1,.
TGTGCCAGTACCATCTCCTACGAGCAGTACTTC,CASTISYEQYF,TRBJ2-7,.,TRBV19,.
TGTGCCAGCAGCTTCCGGACAGGGGCGAACCAAGAGACCCAGTACTTC,CASSFRTGANQETQYF,TRBJ2-5,TRBD1,TRBV7-9,.
TGTGCCAGCAGTGAAAAACCCGAACTACTCCACTTT,CASSEKPELLHF,TRBJ1-6,.,TRBV28,few
TGTGCCAGCAGCAACAGGGGGCTCTTGGACGAGCAGTACTTC,CASSNRGLLDEQYF,TRBJ2-7,TRBD1,TRBV6-6,.
TGTGCCACCTACATAAACTACCAGCAGTACTTC,CATYINYQQYF,TRBJ2-7,.,TRBV9,.
TGCGCCAGCAGCTTCGCCGGGACAGGCTACAATGAGCAGTTCTTC,CASSFAGTGYNEQFF,TRBJ2-1,TRBD1,TRBV5-1,.
TGTGCCAGCAGTACACGGGGTAGCTCGTTTACCACTGAAGCTTTCTTT,CASSTRGSSFTTEAFF,TRBJ1-1,.,TRBV7-2,.
TGTGCCAGCAGCAAATTTCCCGGGACAGGGAAGTACGAGCAGTACTTC,CASSKFPGTGKYEQYF,TRBJ2-7,TRBD1,TRBV5-4,.
TGTGCCAGCAGCTACTTTCCGGGACTAGCGAGTAATGAGCAGTTCTTC,CASSYFPGLASNEQFF,TRBJ2-1,TRBD2,TRBV9,.
TGTGCCAGCAGTTTAACACGGCCGGGGGACACCATATATTTT,CASSLTRPGDTIYF,TRBJ1-3,.,TRBV28,.
TGTGCCTGGAGTGTACTGACCGGGGAGCTGTTTTTT,CAWSVLTGELFF,TRBJ2-2,.,TRBV30,.
TGCGCCAGCAGCTTGATTGGCGTGCTAGGGGCTGAAGCTTTCTTT,CASSLIGVLGAEAFF,TRBJ1-1,.,TRBV5-1,.
TGTGCCAGCAGTCCCCCTGGGGGGATTACAGATACGCAGTATTTT,CASSPPGGITDTQYF,TRBJ2-3,.,TRBV27,.
TGTGCCAGCAGCTTTGGAATGAGAGGCTCTGGCTACACCTTC,CASSFGMRGSGYTF,TRBJ1-2,.,TRBV7-2,.
TGCAGCGTCGATTTGCGGGGGGGCGGTAGCACAGATACGCAGTATTTT,CSVDLRGGGSTDTQYF,TRBJ2-3,TRBD2,TRBV29-1,few
TGTGCCAGCAGCGTAACTAGCGGGCCTGCCTACGAGCAGTACTTC,CASSVTSGPAYEQYF,TRBJ2-7,TRBD2,TRBV7-9,.
TGTGCCACCAGTGCCTCGAACACCGGGGAGCTGTTTTTT,CATSASNTGELFF,TRBJ2-2,.,TRBV24-1,.
TGTGCCACCAGCAGCGCCGGGACAGATACGCAGTATTTT,CATSSAGTDTQYF,TRBJ2-3,.,TRBV15,.
TGTGCCAGCAGTCGGCCCGGGGGACCCCTCCACTTT,CASSRPGGPLHF,TRBJ1-6,.,TRBV6-5,.
TGTGCCAGCAGCGCGGGACAGGGAAAGGTCCACCCTGGCTCCGAAAAACTGTTTTTT,CASSAGQGKVHPGSEKLFF,TRBJ1-4,TRBD1,TRBV5-7,.
TGTGCCAGCAGTTTACAGGGATTTCAGCCCCAGCATTTT,CASSLQGFQPQHF,TRBJ1-5,.,TRBV27,.
TGTGCCAGCAGTGAACGACAGGCGGCGGAAAATTTT,CASSERQAAENF,TRBJ1-5,.,TRBV28,.
TGTGCCAGCAGTCGGGACAGCAGCCAAGCTTTCTTT,CASSRDSSQAFF,TRBJ1-1,TRBD1,TRBV12-3/TRBV12-4,.
TGTGCCACCGGAAACAGGGGTATCACAGATACGCAGTATTTT,CATGNRGITDTQYF,TRBJ2-3,TRBD1,TRBV24-1,.
TGCAGTGCTAGTGCAGGGGAGGGCTACACCTTC,CSASAGEGYTF,TRBJ1-2,.,TRBV20-1,.